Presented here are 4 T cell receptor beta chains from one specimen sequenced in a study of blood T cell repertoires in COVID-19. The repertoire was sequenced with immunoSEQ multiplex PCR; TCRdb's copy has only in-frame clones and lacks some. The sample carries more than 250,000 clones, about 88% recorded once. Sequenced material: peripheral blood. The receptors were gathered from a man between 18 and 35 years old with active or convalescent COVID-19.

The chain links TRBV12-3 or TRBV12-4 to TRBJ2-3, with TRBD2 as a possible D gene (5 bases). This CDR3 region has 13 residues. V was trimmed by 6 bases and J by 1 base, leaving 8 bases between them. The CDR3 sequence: CASSHSGTDTQYF. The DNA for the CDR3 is TGTGCCAGCAGCCATAGCGGCACAGATACGCAGTATTTT.

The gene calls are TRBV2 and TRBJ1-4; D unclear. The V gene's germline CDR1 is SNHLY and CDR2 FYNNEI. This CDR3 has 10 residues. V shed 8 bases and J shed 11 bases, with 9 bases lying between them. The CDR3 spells CASGAGKLFF. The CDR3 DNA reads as TGTGCCAGCGGTGCCGGGAAACTGTTTTTT.

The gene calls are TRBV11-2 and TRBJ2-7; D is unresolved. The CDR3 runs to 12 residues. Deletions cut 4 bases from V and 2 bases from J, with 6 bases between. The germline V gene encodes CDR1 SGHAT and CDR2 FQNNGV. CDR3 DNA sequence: TGTGCCAGCAGCTCGACTGCCTACGAGCAGTACTTC. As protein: CASSSTAYEQYF.

The DNA of the CDR3 is TGTGCCAGCAGCTTTGTAGCTAACTATGGCTACACCTTC. It encodes CASSFVANYGYTF. The J gene is TRBJ1-2, the V gene TRBV5-6; D remains unclear. Between the trimmed V and J ends, which lost 2 bases and 0 bases, there was a span of 5 bases. Germline V gives CDR1 SGHDT, CDR2 YYEEEE. CDR3 length equals 13 residues.